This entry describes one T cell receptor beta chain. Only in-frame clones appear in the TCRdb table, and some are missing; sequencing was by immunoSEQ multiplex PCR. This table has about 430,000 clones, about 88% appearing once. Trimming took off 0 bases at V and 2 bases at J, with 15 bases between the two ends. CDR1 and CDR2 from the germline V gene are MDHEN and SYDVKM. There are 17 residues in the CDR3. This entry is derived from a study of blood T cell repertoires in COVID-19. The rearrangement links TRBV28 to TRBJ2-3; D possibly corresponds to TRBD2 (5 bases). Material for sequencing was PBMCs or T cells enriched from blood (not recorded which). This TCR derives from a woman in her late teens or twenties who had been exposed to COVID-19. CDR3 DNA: TGTGCCAGCAGTTTATGGGGCGGGTTATTGTCCACAGATACGCAGTATTTT. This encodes CASSLWGGLLSTDTQYF.